These 14 T cell receptor beta chains originate from one sample sequenced in a study of PD-1 blockade in classical Hodgkin lymphoma. The data were produced by immunoSEQ multiplex PCR, yet TCRdb's version contains in-frame clones alone and is incomplete. Of 12,000 or so clones listed, 65% to 80% are singletons. Relapse after autologous stem cell transplantation occurred in every patient, and brentuximab vedotin exposure varied. Isolation of CD4+ T cells from thawed PBMCs was performed by magnetic negative selection. The starting material was CD4+ T cells from blood, obtained at baseline. The receptors were gathered from a human donor with classical Hodgkin lymphoma.

J is TRBJ2-7 and V is TRBV10-2, with TRBD1 as a possible D gene (6 bases). This CDR3 is 13 amino acids long. V was shortened by 4 bases and J by 3 bases, with 10 bases between the two germline ends. Germline values: CDR1 WSHSY, CDR2 SAAADI. DNA for the CDR3: TGCGCCAGCAGTGGGACAGAAAACTACGAGCAGTACTTC. This encodes CASSGTENYEQYF.

The J gene is TRBJ2-7, the V gene TRBV6-4, with 12 bases aligning to TRBD2. V lost 6 bases to trimming and J lost 7 bases; unmatched junction nucleotides: 7. CDR1 and CDR2 from the germline V gene are MRHNA and SNTAGT. The CDR3 is 14 amino acids. CDR3 loop: CASSRLAGVGEQYF. In DNA, the CDR3 is TGTGCCAGCAGCCGACTAGCGGGGGTAGGGGAGCAGTACTTC.

This clone was found once. The V gene is TRBV29-1, the J gene TRBJ1-1; 7 bases line up with TRBD1. CDR3 length: 13 amino acids. Germline CDR1 and CDR2: SQVTM and ANQGSEA. The trim removed 7 bases at V and 3 bases at J, leaving 8 bases unmatched. CDR3 amino acids: CSGLTGMDTEAFF. CDR3 DNA: TGCAGCGGTCTGACAGGGATGGACACTGAAGCTTTCTTT.

The chain links TRBV10-3 to TRBJ2-7; 9 bases align to TRBD1. The CDR3 consists of 17 residues. V gave up 4 bases and J gave up 0 bases; unmatched junction bases: 10. Germline values: CDR1 ENHRY, CDR2 SYGVKD. CDR3 nucleotide sequence: TGTGCCATCAGTGCGAACCCGGGACAGGGACGCTCCTACGAGCAGTACTTC. Protein product: CAISANPGQGRSYEQYF.

The chain employs TRBV7-2 and TRBJ1-1; tentative D call: TRBD1 (5 bases). The CDR3 is made up of 13 amino acids. Per the germline V gene, CDR1 is SGHTA and CDR2 is FQGNSA. The V end lost 5 bases, the J end lost 5 bases, and 12 bases lay between the germline ends. The CDR3: CASSRWGRTEAFF. The CDR3 DNA follows: TGTGCCAGCAGCCGCTGGGGACGTACTGAAGCTTTCTTT.

V is TRBV29-1 and J is TRBJ2-3; 11 bases fit TRBD1. The CDR3 runs to 16 residues. Trimming took 3 bases from V and 5 from J; bases not matched to a gene: 10. The germline CDR1 and CDR2 sequences are SQVTM and ANQGSEA. CDR3 sequence (DNA): TGCAGCGTTGATACTAGGACAGGGGGCGCGATAGATACGCAGTATTTT. Translation gives CSVDTRTGGAIDTQYF.

The rearrangement joins TRBV5-6 to TRBJ1-1, with D possibly TRBD1 on 6 matching bases. V lost 1 base and J lost 5, with 15 bases in between. Germline V CDR1 and CDR2: SGHDT, YYEEEE. CDR3 size: 15 residues. CDR3 region: CASSLPDNRVTEAFF. Written as DNA, the CDR3 is TGTGCCAGCAGCTTGCCTGACAACAGGGTGACTGAAGCTTTCTTT.

This chain links TRBV28 with TRBJ1-1; no definite D call. The ends were cut back, 5 bases at V and 6 bases at J, with 16 bases in the middle. From germline, CDR1 is MDHEN and CDR2 SYDVKM. This CDR3 has 14 amino acids. This CDR3 reads CASSISGGWSEAFF. In DNA, the CDR3 is TGTGCCAGCAGTATATCAGGAGGGTGGTCTGAAGCTTTCTTT. Variable domain in full (rest from reference TRBV28 and TRBJ1-1): DVKVTQSSRYLVKRTGEKVFLECVQDMDHENMFWYRQDPGLGLRLIYFSYDVKMKEKGDIPEGYSVSREKKERFSLILESASTNQTSMYLCASSISGGWSEAFFGQGTRLTVV.

The genes are TRBV4-3 and TRBJ2-1; unclear D gene. The length of the CDR3 is 15 residues. With 0 bases removed from V and 3 bases from J, the gap between germline ends came to 9 bases. Germline CDR1 is LGHNA and CDR2 is YSLEER. CDR3 nucleotides: TGCGCCAGCAGCCAAGAATCGATAGTCTACAATGAGCAGTTCTTC. Protein: CASSQESIVYNEQFF.

This clone was seen only a few times. The CDR3 DNA reads TGTGCCAGCCTCACGGTCCCTTCTTCACCCCTCCACTTT. Translating gives CASLTVPSSPLHF. The chain joins TRBV28 to TRBJ1-6; D is unresolved. This CDR3 spans 13 amino acids. The germline V and J ends were trimmed by 8 bases and 9 bases, with 14 bases remaining between them. Germline lookup yields CDR1 MDHEN and CDR2 SYDVKM.

The chain carries TRBV9 and TRBJ2-6; 9 nucleotides line up with TRBD1. The V gene end was trimmed by 2 bases and the J gene end by 1 base; junction bases not matched to a gene: 16. Germline CDR1 reads SGDLS; CDR2 reads YYNGEE. This CDR3 is built from 21 residues. The CDR3 loop reads CASSVVNNPRDRVSGANVLTF. The DNA for the CDR3 is TGTGCCAGCAGCGTGGTGAACAATCCCCGGGACAGGGTATCTGGGGCCAACGTCCTGACTTTC.

This clone was counted a single time. The CDR3 nucleotides are TGTGCCAGCTCACCACGGGGGCTAGCAACTAATGAAAAACTGTTTTTT. Translation gives CASSPRGLATNEKLFF. This chain joins TRBV18 and TRBJ1-4, with a tentative D call TRBD1 (6 bases). The V end lost 1 base, the J end lost 0 bases, and 9 bases lay between the germline ends. This CDR3 comprises 16 residues. Per germline, CDR1 KGHSH and CDR2 LQKENI.

This clone has more than one count but fewer than ten. This rearrangement joins TRBV19 to TRBJ2-1; D could derive from TRBD1 or TRBD2 (5 bases each). The CDR3 is made up of 12 amino acids. Trimming shortened V by 5 bases and J by 12 bases, and 14 bases separated the two germline ends. Germline V gene lookup returns CDR1 LNHDA and CDR2 SQIVND (reference sequence). This chain's CDR3 is CASSGRGQGQFF. As DNA, the CDR3 is TGTGCCAGTAGTGGCCGAGGGCAGGGGCAGTTCTTC.

CDR3 DNA sequence: TGTGCCAGTTGGACAGGGCTTGCGAATCAGCCCCAGCATTTT. This sequence encodes CASWTGLANQPQHF. The V and J genes are TRBV6-5 and TRBJ1-5; 8 bases map to TRBD1. The ends lost 9 bases at V and 4 bases at J; junction bases unmatched: 8. CDR1 is MNHEY, CDR2 SVGAGI, per germline. The length of the CDR3 is 14 residues.